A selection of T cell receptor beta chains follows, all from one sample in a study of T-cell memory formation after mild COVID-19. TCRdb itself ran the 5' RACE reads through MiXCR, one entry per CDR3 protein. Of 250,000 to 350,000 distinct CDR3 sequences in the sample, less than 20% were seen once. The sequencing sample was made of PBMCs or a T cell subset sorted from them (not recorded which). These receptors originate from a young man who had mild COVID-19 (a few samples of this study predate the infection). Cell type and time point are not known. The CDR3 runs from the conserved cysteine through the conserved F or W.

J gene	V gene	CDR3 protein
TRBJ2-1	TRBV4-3	CASSQGASYNEQFF
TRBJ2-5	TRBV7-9	CASSFFRGQGIRQETQYF
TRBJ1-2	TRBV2	CASTFNGGRAYGYTF
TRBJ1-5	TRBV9	CASSPEGRTGQPQHF
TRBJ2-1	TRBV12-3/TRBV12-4	CASSKNNEQFF
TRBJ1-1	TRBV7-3	CASSSTGGRTEAFF
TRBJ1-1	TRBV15	CATSRDRNTEAFF
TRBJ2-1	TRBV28	CASSFQRGAYNEQFF
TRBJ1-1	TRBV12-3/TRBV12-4	CASSSPPREAFF
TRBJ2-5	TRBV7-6	CASRPDFQETQYF
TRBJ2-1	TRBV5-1	CASSLDRIGIYNEQFF
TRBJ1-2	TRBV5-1	CASDLTGLDGYTF
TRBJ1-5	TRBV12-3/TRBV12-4	CASSFSGGQPQHF
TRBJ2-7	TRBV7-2	CASSFQAGPTYEQYF
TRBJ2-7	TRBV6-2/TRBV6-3	CASSSQGHSSYEQYF
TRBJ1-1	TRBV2	CASSGAGTEAFF
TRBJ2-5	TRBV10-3	CAISQGLAGLVETQYF
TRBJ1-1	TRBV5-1	CASSSNTGNTEAFF
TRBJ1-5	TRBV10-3	CAISDRGDNQPQHF
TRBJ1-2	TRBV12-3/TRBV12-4	CASSPGQTDYGYTF
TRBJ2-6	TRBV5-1	CASSPLRPGANVLTF
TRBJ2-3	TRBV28	CASSPSTGGTDTQYF